These 9 T cell receptor beta chains share one sample of origin, sequenced in a study of blood T cells in healthy people across ages. A J-beta primer mix and a sample-barcoded 5' primer were used in a second PCR of roughly 6 to 11 cycles. TCRdb called the 5' RACE reads again in MiXCR, with one record for every CDR3 protein. The sample carries about a million distinct CDR3 sequences, around two fifths recorded once. Sequencing was carried out using blood. Receptors originate from a man between 18 and 29 years old in good health.

The rearrangement joins TRBV20-1 to TRBJ2-7; the D gene is possibly TRBD1 (6 bases). CDR3 size: 13 residues. CDR1 is DFQATT, CDR2 SNEGSKA, per germline (reference sequence). Trimming stripped 3 bases from V and 1 base from J, with 10 bases between. The CDR3 DNA sequence: TGCAGTGCTAGTAACAGGGCGTCCTACGAGCAGTACTTC. Amino acids: CSASNRASYEQYF.

In this sample, this clonotype turned up once. The V call is TRBV6-7, the J call TRBJ2-4; D not certain. TRBV6-7 is filed as an ORF, its function uncertain. CDR3 size: 14 residues. V lost 2 bases, J lost 0 bases, and 5 bases lay in between. The CDR3: CASSYAAAKNIQYF. In nucleotides, the CDR3 is TGTGCCAGCAGTTACGCGGCAGCCAAAAACATTCAGTACTTC.

Turning to this clonotype: The junction differs from germline at one of its ends, possibly a read error. The CDR3 sequence: CASSTTGANTGELFF. In DNA, the CDR3 is TGCGCCAGCAGCACGACAGGGGCGAACACCGGGGAACTGTTTTTT. The chain carries TRBV4-1 and TRBJ2-2; 8 bases fit TRBD1. CDR1 and CDR2 from the germline V gene are MGHRA and YSYEKL. The CDR3 runs to 15 residues.

Of note for this clonotype: One junction end disagrees with the germline gene, perhaps due to a read error. The V gene is TRBV5-1, the J gene TRBJ2-3; the match to TRBD2 covers 11 bases. The CDR3 is made up of 16 amino acids. Looked up from germline, CDR1 is SGHRS and CDR2 is YFSETQ. CDR3 sequence: CASSLALAGGADSQYF. The CDR3 bases are TGCGCCAGCAGCTTGGCCCTAGCGGGGGGCGCAGATTCGCAGTATTTT.

The V call is TRBV6-6, the J call TRBJ2-1, with 10 bases aligning to TRBD2. In germline, CDR1 is MNHNY, CDR2 SVGAGI (reference sequence). J gave up 7 bases and V 6 bases, and 15 bases lay outside the gene matches. The length of the CDR3 is 17 residues. The CDR3 spells CASRHMLSGGIRNEQFF. As DNA, the CDR3 is TGTGCCAGCAGGCATATGCTTAGCGGGGGGATTCGGAATGAGCAGTTCTTC.

V and J are TRBV6-2 or TRBV6-3 and TRBJ1-6, with 7 bases identical to TRBD1. V gave up 5 bases and J gave up 9 bases; unmatched junction bases: 7. Germline lookup yields CDR1 MNHEY and CDR2 SVGEGT. The CDR3 contains 14 residues. This chain's CDR3 is CASSVDRSISPLHF. As DNA, the CDR3 is TGTGCCAGCAGTGTGGACAGGAGCATTTCACCCCTCCACTTT.

A few counts support this clonotype. The genes are TRBV7-9 and TRBJ2-1, with 9 bases aligning to TRBD2. CDR3 length: 18 amino acids. Germline V gene lookup returns CDR1 SEHNR and CDR2 FQNEAQ (reference sequence). Germline trimming cut 4 bases from V and 9 bases from J; bases unmatched to any gene: 19. CDR3 in DNA: TGTGCCAGCAGCTCGACAGACTCAGGGACTAGCTCATCCGCTGAGCAGTTCTTC. Translating gives CASSSTDSGTSSSAEQFF.

The chain joins TRBV20-1 to TRBJ2-7; TRBD1 might be the D (6 bases). Germline V gene sequence: CDR1 DFQATT, CDR2 SNEGSKA (reference sequence). The CDR3 is 16 residues long. V dropped 5 bases and J dropped 5 bases, with 25 bases sitting between them. Here the CDR3 DNA reads TGCAGTGCTTCAGGTCCGGGACACAAAGGGATCCACGAGCAGTACTTC. Protein sequence: CSASGPGHKGIHEQYF.

V and J are TRBV9 and TRBJ1-3, with TRBD1 matching over 8 bases. This CDR3 region has 16 residues. V trimming: 3 bases; J trimming: 4 bases; junction bases outside the gene matches: 9. CDR1 SGDLS and CDR2 YYNGEE come from the germline V gene. The CDR3 reads CASSAGQGGLGNTIYF. CDR3 bases: TGTGCCAGCAGCGCCGGACAGGGAGGTTTGGGAAACACCATATATTTT.